A single sample gave rise to the 15 T cell receptor beta chains below, sequenced in a study of sequential checkpoint blockade in melanoma (dated by TCRdb to between 2018 and 2020). What the treatment or condition label conveys for this sample: randomized to nivolumab then ipilimumab (arm A) or the reverse (arm B). The receptor library was made with the immunoSEQ multiplex PCR assay. TCRdb's version of the immuneACCESS table is confined to in-frame rearrangements and falls short of the full clone set. An unresolved V gene accounts for under half of the shortfall where checked; the remainder is of unknown origin. The sample profile shows 15,000 to 20,000 clones; around 75% of them were found once. The ten largest clonotypes hold roughly 21% of the sample. The material was CD8+ T cells sorted from blood (inferred from file names), obtained from a patient given nivolumab and ipilimumab in sequence. These receptors were obtained from a human donor with melanoma.

The chain links TRBV28 to TRBJ1-1; possibly TRBD1 for D (5 bases). Germline V gene data show CDR1 as MDHEN and CDR2 as SYDVKM. V gave up 3 bases and J gave up 2 bases, with 10 bases separating them. The CDR3 sequence is 14 residues long. CDR3: CASSFRGDNTEAFF. CDR3 nucleotide sequence: TGTGCCAGCAGTTTTCGGGGGGACAACACTGAAGCTTTCTTT.

The gene calls are TRBV10-2 and TRBJ2-7, with 11 bases matching TRBD2. CDR3 length: 16 amino acids. Looked up from germline, CDR1 is WSHSY and CDR2 is SAAADI. V lost 0 bases and J lost 4; bases outside the gene matches: 5. Here the CDR3 reads CASSESGGLAVYEQYF. CDR3 in DNA: TGCGCCAGCAGTGAGTCCGGGGGACTAGCGGTATACGAGCAGTACTTC.

This sequence joins TRBV2 and TRBJ2-7, with D uncertain. Germline CDR1 SNHLY, CDR2 FYNNEI. CDR3 length equals 12 residues. Trimming stripped 4 bases from V and 2 bases from J, with 6 bases between. The CDR3 is CASSALPYEQYF. CDR3 bases: TGTGCCAGCAGTGCCCTACCCTACGAGCAGTACTTC.

The chain combines TRBV2 with TRBJ1-1, with D unresolved. V gave up 4 bases and J gave up 2 bases, with 14 bases separating them. Germline-derived CDR1 and CDR2 are SNHLY and FYNNEI. This CDR3 region has 15 residues. CDR3: CASSARSGSNTEAFF. The CDR3 coding sequence is TGTGCCAGCAGTGCCCGGTCGGGGTCAAACACTGAAGCTTTCTTT.

The CDR3 is CSVIANQETQYF. The CDR3 region has the DNA TGCAGCGTGATAGCGAACCAAGAGACCCAGTACTTC. The V call is TRBV29-1, the J call TRBJ2-5; weak D call: TRBD2 (5 bases). Germline V gene lookup returns CDR1 SQVTM and CDR2 ANQGSEA. This CDR3 contains 12 residues. The ends were cut back, 6 bases at V and 0 bases at J, with 8 bases in the middle.

The rearrangement uses TRBV27 and TRBJ1-6, with a possible D match to TRBD1 (6 bases). Germline CDR1 MNHEY, CDR2 SMNVEV (reference sequence). V lost 6 bases to trimming and J lost 9 bases, with 9 bases between them. This CDR3 is 12 amino acids long. The DNA for the CDR3 is TGTGCCAGCAGCACAGGGTTTTCACCCCTCCACTTT. Residues: CASSTGFSPLHF.

The chain links TRBV7-3 to TRBJ2-1; 8 bases agree with TRBD2. Looked up from germline, CDR1 is SGHTA and CDR2 is FQGTGA. V dropped 5 bases and J dropped 0; count of bases not matched to a gene: 6. This CDR3 contains 16 residues. CDR3 loop: CASSQDSGSSYNEQFF. DNA for the CDR3: TGTGCCAGCAGCCAAGACAGCGGGAGCTCCTACAATGAGCAGTTCTTC. Variable domain in full (rest from reference TRBV7-3 and TRBJ2-1): GAGVSQTPSNKVTEKGKYVELRCDPISGHTALYWYRQSLGQGPEFLIYFQGTGAADDSGLPNDRFFAVRPEGSVSTLKIQRTERGDSAVYLCASSQDSGSSYNEQFFGPGTRLTVL.

As DNA, the CDR3 is TGTGCCAGCAGCTCCCTTGGGGCGTTCTCCATGAACACTGAAGCTTTCTTT. Residues: CASSSLGAFSMNTEAFF. The chain has TRBV11-2 and TRBJ1-1; a weak D match, TRBD1 (5 bases). Germline V gene lookup returns CDR1 SGHAT and CDR2 FQNNGV. The V end was cut by 4 bases, the J end by 0 bases, with 18 bases between. The CDR3 spans 17 residues.

This clone showed up just once. V is TRBV30 and J is TRBJ1-1, with 8 bases that match TRBD1. The CDR3 has 12 amino acids. Germline V gene sequence: CDR1 GTSNPN, CDR2 SVGIG (reference sequence). Trimming at V came to 7 bases and at J to 1 base, leaving 2 bases not matched to a gene. In DNA, the CDR3 is TGTGCCTTCGACAGGGGGAACACTGAAGCTTTCTTT. This codes for CAFDRGNTEAFF.

The V gene is TRBV6-1, the J gene TRBJ2-1; a possible D gene is TRBD1 (6 bases). This CDR3 spans 12 amino acids. The germline V gene encodes CDR1 MNHNS and CDR2 SASEGT. The ends were cut back, 7 bases at V and 8 bases at J, with 12 bases in the middle. CDR3 region: CASKGVRDEQFF. The CDR3 DNA reads as TGTGCCAGCAAGGGGGTGAGGGATGAGCAGTTCTTC.

This clone showed up just a few times. This chain uses TRBV2 with TRBJ2-7; TRBD2 aligns across 13 bases. J was trimmed by 7 bases and V by 6 bases; bases with no gene match: 9. The CDR3 length is 15 residues. Germline V gives CDR1 SNHLY, CDR2 FYNNEI. The CDR3 DNA sequence: TGTGCCAGCAGCTCCCCTTTGACTAGCGGGAGGGAGCAGTACTTC. Its translation: CASSSPLTSGREQYF.

This clone was detected only a few times. The chain has TRBV7-9 and TRBJ2-7; no firm D call. The germline V gene has CDR1 SEHNR and CDR2 FQNEAQ (reference sequence). Deletions cut 4 bases from V and 0 bases from J, with 16 bases between. The length of the CDR3 is 16 residues. The DNA for the CDR3 is TGTGCCAGCAGCTCCCCCGGCGGATTGAGCTCCTACGAGCAGTACTTC. Residues: CASSSPGGLSSYEQYF.

By its share, this clone is medium-sized. V and J are TRBV19 and TRBJ2-2; D is undetermined. The germline V gene encodes CDR1 LNHDA and CDR2 SQIVND (reference sequence). V lost 5 bases, J lost 0 bases, and 13 bases lay in between. CDR3 length: 16 residues. The CDR3 DNA is TGTGCCAGTAGTTCCGCCCCCAGGCCGAACACCGGGGAGCTGTTTTTT. Its protein is CASSSAPRPNTGELFF.

The chain carries TRBV27 and TRBJ2-1, with 7 bases that match TRBD1. CDR1 MNHEY and CDR2 SMNVEV come from the germline V gene (reference sequence). The V segment lost 5 bases and the J segment 3 bases; nucleotides outside the gene matches: 7. This CDR3 spans 15 amino acids. The CDR3 region has the DNA TGTGCCAGCAGTCTTAGACAGGGAATCTACAATGAGCAGTTCTTC. Protein sequence: CASSLRQGIYNEQFF.

The chain combines TRBV9 with TRBJ1-1; D ambiguous. This CDR3 comprises 12 residues. Trimming took 0 bases from V and 10 from J, leaving 10 bases between them. Germline CDR1 reads SGDLS; CDR2 reads YYNGEE. For the CDR3, the DNA is TGTGCCAGCAGCGTAGAGCACGTCCCAGCTTTCTTT. It translates to CASSVEHVPAFF.